Listed below are T cell receptor beta chains from one sample, sequenced in a study of blood T cells in healthy people across ages. TCRdb itself ran the 5' RACE reads through MiXCR, one entry per CDR3 protein. This repertoire shows about 620,000 distinct CDR3 sequences, about 51% found once; its top ten account for 13%. What was sequenced was blood. These receptor sequences come from a woman aged 80 or over in good health. Both conserved end residues are trimmed from each CDR3. Where a row states a size, it is once, few, many or the class of an expanded clone; other rows omit it.

v_gene	j_gene	abundance	CDR3aa
TRBV7-2	TRBJ1-6	.	ASSSRMSYNSPLH
TRBV7-9	TRBJ2-3	many	ASSWRGNYADTQY
TRBV7-8	TRBJ1-4	once	ASSPDGTNEKLF
TRBV5-1	TRBJ2-7	.	ASSAGTGELYEQY
TRBV20-1	TRBJ1-6	few	SARDQGQGHYNSPLH
TRBV5-1	TRBJ1-6	few	ASSLGGKVGARNSPLH
TRBV4-2	TRBJ2-7	.	ASSQLAGGSSSSYNEQY
TRBV18	TRBJ1-1	few	ASSPPKKQGALNTEAF
TRBV12-3/TRBV12-4	TRBJ2-1	.	ASSFYRLERNEQF
TRBV7-2	.	few	ASSSGQGGEQY
TRBV5-1	TRBJ2-7	few	ASSLSGSGGEQY
TRBV29-1	TRBJ1-2	.	SVVTGNVDYGYT
TRBV29-1	TRBJ2-7	.	SVASVGYYEQY
TRBV3-1	TRBJ2-3	.	ASSQGAHSTDTQY
TRBV12-3/TRBV12-4	TRBJ2-7	.	ASSRARTGPYEQY
TRBV20-1	TRBJ2-3	few	SAREWTRRVVDTQY
TRBV7-9	TRBJ2-2	few	ASSPSFYRGLVDHGELF
TRBV7-2	TRBJ1-2	many	ASSLAQTGGGYT
TRBV7-9	TRBJ2-5	.	ASSPGRGNEQY
TRBV20-1	TRBJ1-2	.	SASRSSNYGYT
TRBV10-3	TRBJ2-7	once	AIKDPTVYEQY
TRBV27	TRBJ2-1	many	ASSLRQYNEQF
TRBV5-1	TRBJ1-4	few	ASKDLTNEKLF
TRBV29-1	TRBJ2-1	many	SVPTGANRYNEQF
TRBV5-4	TRBJ1-1	.	ASSSPGANTEAF
TRBV2	TRBJ2-5	few	ASSPWTGSGETQY
TRBV7-2	TRBJ1-1	many	ASSLASQISEAF
TRBV14	TRBJ2-1	few	ASSQRQGVGNEQF
TRBV12-3/TRBV12-4	TRBJ2-1	many	ASSLVSPNEQF
TRBV7-9	TRBJ2-5	few	ASSERTGKETQY
TRBV28	TRBJ2-1	few	ASTPSGTSKGGPYNEQF
TRBV7-2	TRBJ2-7	many	ASSSLAGTYEQY
TRBV7-8	TRBJ2-1	.	ASSTGLAVHNEQF
TRBV6-4	TRBJ2-1	many	ASSGSGGNNEQF
TRBV27	TRBJ2-3	many	ASSPGHRQDTQY
TRBV6-5	TRBJ2-3	.	ASSYNQPDTQY
TRBV20-1	TRBJ2-3	.	SASAEPGRGDTRY
TRBV29-1	TRBJ2-7	many	SVATGIEQY
TRBV6-5	TRBJ2-2	many	ASSRLSTGELF
TRBV20-1	TRBJ1-1	.	SANRDGNTEAF
TRBV15	TRBJ1-6	.	ATSLRQGFGALH
TRBV5-1	TRBJ2-5	many	ASSSPKVGAKETQY
TRBV12-3/TRBV12-4	TRBJ2-3	.	ASSLSNRGLGTDTQY
TRBV7-2	TRBJ2-3	.	ASSLVAGQVYTQY
TRBV19	TRBJ2-7	many	ASSTSASSYEQY
TRBV20-1	TRBJ1-6	many	SARAGTRDSPLH
TRBV5-6	TRBJ1-4	many	ASSLERSTNEKLF
TRBV7-2	TRBJ2-1	many	ASSVRGGNEQF
TRBV10-3	TRBJ2-7	.	AISVARRGYEQY
TRBV25-1	TRBJ2-7	many	ASAGDNHYEQY
TRBV7-8	TRBJ1-5	many	ASSLERVTSSRPQH
TRBV6-4	TRBJ2-3	.	ASSEGPSTDTQY
TRBV6-5	TRBJ2-1	.	ASNPGQGSNNEQF
TRBV20-1	TRBJ2-7	many	SATGTSGNNEQY
TRBV11-2	TRBJ2-5	few	ASSQAGARKETQY
TRBV5-1	TRBJ2-2	.	ASTTGPGNTGELF
TRBV7-3	TRBJ1-2	many	ASSLTGQEELLNYGYT
TRBV7-9	TRBJ2-1	once	ASSHGSSYNEKF